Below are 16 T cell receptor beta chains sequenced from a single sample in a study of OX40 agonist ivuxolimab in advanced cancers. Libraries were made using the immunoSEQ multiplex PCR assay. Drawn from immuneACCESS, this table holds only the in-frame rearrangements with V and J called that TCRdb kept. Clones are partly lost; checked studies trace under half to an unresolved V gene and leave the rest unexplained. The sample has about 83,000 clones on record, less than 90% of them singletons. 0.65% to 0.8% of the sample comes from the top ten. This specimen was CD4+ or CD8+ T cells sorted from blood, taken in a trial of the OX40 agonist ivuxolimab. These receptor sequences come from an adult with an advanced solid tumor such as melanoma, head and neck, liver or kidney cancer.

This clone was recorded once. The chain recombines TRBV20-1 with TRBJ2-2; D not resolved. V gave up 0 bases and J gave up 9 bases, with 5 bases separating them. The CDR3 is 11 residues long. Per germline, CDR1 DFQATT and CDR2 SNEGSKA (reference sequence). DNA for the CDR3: TGCAGTGCTAGAGATAAGCGGGAGCTGTTTTTT. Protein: CSARDKRELFF.

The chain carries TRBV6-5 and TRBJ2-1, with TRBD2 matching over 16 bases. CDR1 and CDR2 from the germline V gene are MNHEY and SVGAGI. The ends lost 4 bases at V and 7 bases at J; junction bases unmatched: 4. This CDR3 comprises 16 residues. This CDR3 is CASSFGTSGGVNEQFF. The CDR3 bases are TGTGCCAGCAGTTTTGGGACTAGCGGGGGGGTAAATGAGCAGTTCTTC.

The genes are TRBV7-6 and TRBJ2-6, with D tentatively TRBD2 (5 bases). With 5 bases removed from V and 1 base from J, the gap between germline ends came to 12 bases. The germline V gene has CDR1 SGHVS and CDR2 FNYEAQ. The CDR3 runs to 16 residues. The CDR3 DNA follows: TGTGCCAGCAGCCCGAGTCCGGGGTCTGGGGCCAACGTCCTGACTTTC. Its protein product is CASSPSPGSGANVLTF.

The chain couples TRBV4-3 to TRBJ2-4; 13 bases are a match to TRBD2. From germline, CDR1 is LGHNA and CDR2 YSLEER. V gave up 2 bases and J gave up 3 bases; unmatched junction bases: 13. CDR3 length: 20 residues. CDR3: CASSQRFTTTSGGIKNIQYF. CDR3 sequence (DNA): TGCGCCAGCAGCCAACGATTTACAACGACTAGCGGGGGGATCAAAAACATTCAGTACTTC.

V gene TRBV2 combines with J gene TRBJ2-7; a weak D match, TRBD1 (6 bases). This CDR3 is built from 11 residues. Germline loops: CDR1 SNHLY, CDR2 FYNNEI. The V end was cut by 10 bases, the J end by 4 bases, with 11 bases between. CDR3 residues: CAIHREYEQYF. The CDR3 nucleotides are TGTGCCATACACAGGGAGTACGAGCAGTACTTC.

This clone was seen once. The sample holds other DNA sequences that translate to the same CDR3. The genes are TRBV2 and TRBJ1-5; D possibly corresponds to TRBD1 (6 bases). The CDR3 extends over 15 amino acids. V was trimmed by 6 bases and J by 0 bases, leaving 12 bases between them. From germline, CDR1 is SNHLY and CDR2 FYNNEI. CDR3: CASRRGGVSNQPQHF. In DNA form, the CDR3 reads TGTGCCAGCAGGAGGGGGGGCGTTAGCAATCAGCCCCAGCATTTT. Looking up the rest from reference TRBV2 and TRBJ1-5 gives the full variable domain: EPEVTQTPSHQVTQMGQEVILRCVPISNHLYFYWYRQILGQKVEFLVSFYNNEISEKSEIFDDQFSVERPDGSNFTLKIRSTKLEDSAMYFCASRRGGVSNQPQHFGDGTRLSIL.

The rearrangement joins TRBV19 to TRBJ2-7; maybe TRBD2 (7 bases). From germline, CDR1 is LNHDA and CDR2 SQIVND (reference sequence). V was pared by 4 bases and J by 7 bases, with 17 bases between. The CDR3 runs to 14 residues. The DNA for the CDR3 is TGTGCCAGTAGTAATACCCGGACAGCGGGAGAGCAGTACTTC. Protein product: CASSNTRTAGEQYF.

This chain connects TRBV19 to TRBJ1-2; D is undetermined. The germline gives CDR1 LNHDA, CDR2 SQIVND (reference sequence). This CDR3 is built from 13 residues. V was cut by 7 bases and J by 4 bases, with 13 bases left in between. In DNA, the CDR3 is TGTGCCAGTACCCCGGGCGCGGCCTATGGCTACACCTTC. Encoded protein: CASTPGAAYGYTF. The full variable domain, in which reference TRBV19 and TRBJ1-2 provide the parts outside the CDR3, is DGGITQSPKYLFRKEGQNVTLSCEQNLNHDAMYWYRQDPGQGLRLIYYSQIVNDFQKGDIAEGYSVSREKKESFPLTVTSAQKNPTAFYLCASTPGAAYGYTFGSGTRLTVV.

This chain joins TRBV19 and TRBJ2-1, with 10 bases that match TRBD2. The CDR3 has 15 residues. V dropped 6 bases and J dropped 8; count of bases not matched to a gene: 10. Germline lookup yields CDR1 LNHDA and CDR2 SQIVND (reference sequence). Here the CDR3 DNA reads TGTGCCAGTAGGACTACTAGCGGGGCGGTAGATGAGCAGTTCTTC. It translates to CASRTTSGAVDEQFF.

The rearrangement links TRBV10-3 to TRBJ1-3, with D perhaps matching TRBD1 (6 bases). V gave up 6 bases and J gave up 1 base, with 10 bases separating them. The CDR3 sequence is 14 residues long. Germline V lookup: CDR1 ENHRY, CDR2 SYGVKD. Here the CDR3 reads CAIRGGGSGNTIYF. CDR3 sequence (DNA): TGTGCCATCAGGGGAGGGGGATCTGGAAACACCATATATTTT.

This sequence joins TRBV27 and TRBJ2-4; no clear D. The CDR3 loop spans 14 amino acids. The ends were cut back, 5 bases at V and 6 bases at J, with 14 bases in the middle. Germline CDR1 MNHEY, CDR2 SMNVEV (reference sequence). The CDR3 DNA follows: TGTGCCAGCAGTCCCTCTCACAGAAGAAACATTCAGTACTTC. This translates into CASSPSHRRNIQYF.

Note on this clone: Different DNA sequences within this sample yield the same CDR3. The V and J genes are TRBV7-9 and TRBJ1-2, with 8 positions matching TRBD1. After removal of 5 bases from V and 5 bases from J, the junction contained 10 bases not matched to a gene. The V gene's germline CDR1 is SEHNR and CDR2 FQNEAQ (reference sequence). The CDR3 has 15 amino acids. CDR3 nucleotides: TGTGCCAGCAGCCTCTACCGGGACAGGCTTTATGGCTACACCTTC. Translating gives CASSLYRDRLYGYTF. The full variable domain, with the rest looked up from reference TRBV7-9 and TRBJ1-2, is DTGVSQNPRHKITKRGQNVTFRCDPISEHNRLYWYRQTLGQGPEFLTYFQNEAQLEKSRLLSDRFSAERPKGSFSTLEIQRTEQGDSAMYLCASSLYRDRLYGYTFGSGTRLTVV.

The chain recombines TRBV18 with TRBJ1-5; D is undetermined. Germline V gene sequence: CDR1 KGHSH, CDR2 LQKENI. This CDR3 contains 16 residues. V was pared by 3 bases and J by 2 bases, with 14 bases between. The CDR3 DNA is TGTGCCAGCTCACCCCCGGGAAACAATGGCAATCAGCCCCAGCATTTT. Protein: CASSPPGNNGNQPQHF.

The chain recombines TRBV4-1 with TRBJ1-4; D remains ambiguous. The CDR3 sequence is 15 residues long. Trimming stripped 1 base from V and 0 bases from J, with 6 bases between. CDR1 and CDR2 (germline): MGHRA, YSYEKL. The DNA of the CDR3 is TGCGCCAGCAGCCAAGCACCCGCAACTAATGAAAAACTGTTTTTT. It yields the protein CASSQAPATNEKLFF.

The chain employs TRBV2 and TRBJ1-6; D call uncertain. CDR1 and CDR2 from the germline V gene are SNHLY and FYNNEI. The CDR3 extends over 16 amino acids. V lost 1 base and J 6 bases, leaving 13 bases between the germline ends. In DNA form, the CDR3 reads TGTGCCAGCAGTGAAGGAACTTCGCGCCTTAATTCACCCCTCCACTTT. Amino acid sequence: CASSEGTSRLNSPLHF.

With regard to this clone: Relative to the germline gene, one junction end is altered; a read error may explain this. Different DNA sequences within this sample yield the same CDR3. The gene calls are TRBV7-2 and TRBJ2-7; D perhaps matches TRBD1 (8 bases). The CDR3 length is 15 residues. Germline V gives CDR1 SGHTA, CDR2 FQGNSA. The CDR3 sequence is CASSLATGEGYEQYF. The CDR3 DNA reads TGTGCCAGCAGCCTAGCGACAGGGGAGGGCTACGAGCAGTACTTC. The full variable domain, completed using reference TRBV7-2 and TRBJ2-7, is GAGVSQSPSNKVTEKGKDVELRCDPISGHTALYWYRQSLGQGLEFLIYFQGNSAPDKSGLPSDRFSAERTGGSVSTLTIQRTQQEDSAVYLCASSLATGEGYEQYFGPGTRLTVT.